A single sample is the source of the 18 T cell receptor beta chains below, sequenced in a study of blood T cell repertoires in COVID-19. Profiled with immunoSEQ multiplex PCR; TCRdb holds only in-frame clones, not every one. The data hold more than 300,000 clones, with 85% to 90% observed a single time. Sequenced sample: PBMCs or T cells enriched from blood (not recorded which). The receptors originated from a man aged 25 to 40 who had recovered from COVID-19.

This chain connects TRBV5-1 to TRBJ1-6; D ambiguous. CDR1 and CDR2 from the germline V gene are SGHRS and YFSETQ. This CDR3 has 17 amino acids. V lost 6 bases, J lost 0 bases, and 16 bases lay in between. Here the CDR3 reads CASKIGAADSYNSPLHF. The CDR3 DNA is TGCGCCAGCAAAATTGGAGCGGCTGACTCCTATAATTCACCCCTCCACTTT.

The chain is built from TRBV5-1 and TRBJ2-3; a possible D gene is TRBD2 (5 bases). Per germline, CDR1 SGHRS and CDR2 YFSETQ. V dropped 3 bases and J dropped 1 base, with 15 bases sitting between them. The CDR3 is 16 amino acids. CDR3 DNA: TGCGCCAGCAGCTGGTGGGATGAGGAGGGCACAGATACGCAGTATTTT. Protein sequence: CASSWWDEEGTDTQYF. Full variable domain (outside the CDR3, taken from reference TRBV5-1 and TRBJ2-3): KAGVTQTPRYLIKTRGQQVTLSCSPISGHRSVSWYQQTPGQGLQFLFEYFSETQRNKGNFPGRFSGRQFSNSRSEMNVSTLELGDSALYLCASSWWDEEGTDTQYFGPGTRLTVL.

The genes are TRBV5-1 and TRBJ2-6; unclear D gene. The CDR3 consists of 15 residues. V lost 5 bases, J lost 0 bases, and 9 bases lay in between. Germline CDR1 SGHRS, CDR2 YFSETQ. The CDR3 here is CASRFASSGANVLTF. As DNA, the CDR3 is TGCGCCAGCAGATTTGCCAGCTCTGGGGCCAACGTCCTGACTTTC. The variable domain in full, completed from reference TRBV5-1 and TRBJ2-6, reads KAGVTQTPRYLIKTRGQQVTLSCSPISGHRSVSWYQQTPGQGLQFLFEYFSETQRNKGNFPGRFSGRQFSNSRSEMNVSTLELGDSALYLCASRFASSGANVLTFGAGSRLTVL.

The rearrangement joins TRBV28 to TRBJ2-7, with D possibly TRBD1 on 6 matching bases. The germline gives CDR1 MDHEN, CDR2 SYDVKM. The CDR3 is made up of 15 amino acids. Deletions cut 6 bases from V and 4 bases from J, with 19 bases between. In DNA form, the CDR3 reads TGTGCCAGCAGGGACCCCGGGACACTTAGGTACGAGCAGTACTTC. Amino acid sequence: CASRDPGTLRYEQYF.

This clone has only a few counts. The chain employs TRBV5-1 and TRBJ1-2; perhaps TRBD1 as D (6 bases). CDR1 and CDR2 (germline): SGHRS, YFSETQ. This CDR3 region has 14 residues. Trimming took 5 bases from V and 6 from J, leaving 17 bases between them. The DNA for the CDR3 is TGCGCCAGCAGTCGGACAGCCATTTCTAATGGCTACACCTTC. The encoded protein is CASSRTAISNGYTF.

J is TRBJ2-3 and V is TRBV11-3; D perhaps matches TRBD1 (5 bases). The ends were cut back, 7 bases at V and 0 bases at J, with 14 bases in the middle. CDR3 length equals 15 residues. Germline-derived CDR1 and CDR2 are SGHNT and YENEEA. The CDR3 here is CASTQGSASTDTQYF. CDR3 nucleotides: TGTGCCAGCACCCAGGGTTCGGCTAGCACAGATACGCAGTATTTT.

CDR3 coding DNA: TGCGCCAGCAGCCAAGGGTGGACTGAGGGCTATGGCTACACCTTC. This gives the protein CASSQGWTEGYGYTF. The genes are TRBV4-1 and TRBJ1-2; no definite D call. The CDR3 is 15 amino acids. The V end lost 1 base, the J end lost 4 bases, and 13 bases lay between the germline ends. Germline lookup yields CDR1 MGHRA and CDR2 YSYEKL.

This chain links TRBV28 with TRBJ2-7; D is undetermined. Per germline, CDR1 MDHEN and CDR2 SYDVKM. V was pared by 7 bases and J by 0 bases, with 16 bases between. This CDR3 region has 15 residues. The CDR3 DNA reads TGTGCCAGCAACGGTGAGATCTTAGCCTCCTACGAGCAGTACTTC. Its translation is CASNGEILASYEQYF.

The genes are TRBV5-6 and TRBJ2-3; D is possibly TRBD2 (7 bases). The CDR3 is 13 residues long. Per germline, CDR1 SGHDT and CDR2 YYEEEE. Trimming removed 4 bases at V and 2 bases at J, with 8 bases between. The CDR3 here is CASSGGATDTQYF. The CDR3 bases are TGTGCCAGCAGCGGGGGGGCCACAGATACGCAGTATTTT.

The chain combines TRBV7-2 with TRBJ2-1, with 7 nucleotides matching TRBD2. Germline CDR1 reads SGHTA; CDR2 reads FQGNSA. V lost 3 bases and J lost 6; bases outside the gene matches: 8. The CDR3 spans 15 residues. CDR3 nucleotides: TGTGCCAGCAGCTTCCTAGCGGATTCACCCAATGAGCAGTTCTTC. This translates into CASSFLADSPNEQFF.

The rearrangement links TRBV9 to TRBJ1-2, with D hard to call. V lost 0 bases to trimming and J lost 4 bases, with 13 bases between them. CDR1 SGDLS and CDR2 YYNGEE come from the germline V gene. The CDR3 has 15 amino acids. Here the CDR3 DNA reads TGTGCCAGCAGCGTAGAGCGGGGTGGGAGCTATGGCTACACCTTC. Its translation is CASSVERGGSYGYTF.

The CDR3 sequence is CASRADRGLGDIQYF. The CDR3 nucleotides are TGTGCCAGCAGGGCGGACAGGGGACTGGGGGACATTCAGTACTTC. The chain joins TRBV2 to TRBJ2-4; 9 bases are a match to TRBD1. CDR1 and CDR2 (germline): SNHLY, FYNNEI. V dropped 6 bases and J dropped 8; count of bases not matched to a gene: 11. There are 15 residues in the CDR3. The variable domain in full, completed from reference TRBV2 and TRBJ2-4, reads EPEVTQTPSHQVTQMGQEVILRCVPISNHLYFYWYRQILGQKVEFLVSFYNNEISEKSEIFDDQFSVERPDGSNFTLKIRSTKLEDSAMYFCASRADRGLGDIQYFGAGTRLSVL.

V is TRBV11-2 and J is TRBJ2-3, with TRBD1 as a possible D gene (5 bases). Between the trimmed V and J ends, which lost 1 base and 4 bases, there was a span of 6 bases. Germline CDR1 and CDR2: SGHAT and FQNNGV. The CDR3 is made up of 13 amino acids. The CDR3 is CASSLGGPDTQYF. The CDR3 DNA reads TGTGCCAGCAGCTTAGGGGGCCCAGATACGCAGTATTTT.

The chain is built from TRBV5-8 and TRBJ1-2, with 9 positions matching TRBD1. The CDR3 runs 14 residues. Trimming cost V 5 bases and J 0 bases; bases outside gene matches: 2. Germline CDR1 is SGHTS and CDR2 is YDEGEE. The CDR3 DNA follows: TGTGCCAGCAGGGGGACAGGGTCTAACTATGGCTACACCTTC. Protein product: CASRGTGSNYGYTF.

The chain recombines TRBV5-1 with TRBJ2-7; 15 nucleotides match TRBD2. Trimming took 3 bases from V and 0 from J; bases not matched to a gene: 7. The CDR3 has 18 amino acids. Germline V gene sequence: CDR1 SGHRS, CDR2 YFSETQ. DNA of the CDR3: TGCGCCAGCAGCTGGGGGACTAGCGGGAGGCCGAGCTCCTACGAGCAGTACTTC. Translated: CASSWGTSGRPSSYEQYF. Drawing the rest from reference TRBV5-1 and TRBJ2-7, the complete variable domain is KAGVTQTPRYLIKTRGQQVTLSCSPISGHRSVSWYQQTPGQGLQFLFEYFSETQRNKGNFPGRFSGRQFSNSRSEMNVSTLELGDSALYLCASSWGTSGRPSSYEQYFGPGTRLTVT.

V gene TRBV5-1 combines with J gene TRBJ2-1, with TRBD1 identical over 7 bases. The CDR3 is made up of 14 amino acids. Trimming removed 3 bases from V and 7 bases from J; junction bases left unmatched: 7. Germline CDR1 is SGHRS and CDR2 is YFSETQ. The CDR3 protein is CASSSGTVGNEQFF. CDR3 coding DNA: TGCGCCAGCAGCTCCGGGACAGTGGGTAATGAGCAGTTCTTC.

This clone was counted a few times. This chain joins TRBV5-4 and TRBJ2-2, with 13 bases identical to TRBD2. The V and J ends lost 3 bases and 1 base, in that order; junction bases with no gene match: 3. Per the germline V gene, CDR1 is SGHNT and CDR2 is YYREEE (reference sequence). This CDR3 spans 17 amino acids. The DNA of the CDR3 is TGTGCCAGCAGCTCCCGGACTAGCGGGAGGAACACCGGGGAGCTGTTTTTT. It specifies CASSSRTSGRNTGELFF.

V is TRBV7-6 and J is TRBJ2-5; 7 bases map to TRBD2. Germline values: CDR1 SGHVS, CDR2 FNYEAQ. The CDR3 is 16 residues long. J gave up 1 base and V 1 base, and 6 bases lay outside the gene matches. DNA of the CDR3: TGTGCCAGCAGCTTAGGACTAGCAACCCGCCAAGAGACCCAGTACTTC. This codes for CASSLGLATRQETQYF.